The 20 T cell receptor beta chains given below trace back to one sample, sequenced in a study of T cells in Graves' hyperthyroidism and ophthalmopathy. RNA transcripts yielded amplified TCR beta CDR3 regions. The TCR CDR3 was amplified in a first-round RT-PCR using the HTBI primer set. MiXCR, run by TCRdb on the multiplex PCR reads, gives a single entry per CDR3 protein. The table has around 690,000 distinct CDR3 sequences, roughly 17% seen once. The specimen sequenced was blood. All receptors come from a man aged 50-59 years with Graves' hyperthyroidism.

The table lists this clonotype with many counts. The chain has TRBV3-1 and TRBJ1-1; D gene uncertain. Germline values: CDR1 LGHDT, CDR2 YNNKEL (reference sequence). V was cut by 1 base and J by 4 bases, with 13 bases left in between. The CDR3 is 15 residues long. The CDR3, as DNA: TGTGCCAGCAGCCAAGCCACTAAGGGATCCACTGAAGCTTTCTTT. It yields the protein CASSQATKGSTEAFF.

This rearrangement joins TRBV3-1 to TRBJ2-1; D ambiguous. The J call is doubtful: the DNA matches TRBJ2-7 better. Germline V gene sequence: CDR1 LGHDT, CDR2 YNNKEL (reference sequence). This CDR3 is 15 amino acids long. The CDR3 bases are TGTGCCAGCAGCCAACTAGAGGCCTCCTACAATGAGCAGTACTTC. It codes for CASSQLEASYNEQYF.

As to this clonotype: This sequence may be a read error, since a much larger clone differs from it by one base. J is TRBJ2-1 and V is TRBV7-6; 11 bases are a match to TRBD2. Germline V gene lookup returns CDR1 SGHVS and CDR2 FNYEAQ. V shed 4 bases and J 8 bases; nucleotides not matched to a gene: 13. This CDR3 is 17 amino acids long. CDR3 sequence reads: CASSSPLTSGTTDEQFF. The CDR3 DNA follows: TGTGCCAGCAGCTCTCCATTGACTAGCGGGACGACCGATGAGCAGTTCTTC.

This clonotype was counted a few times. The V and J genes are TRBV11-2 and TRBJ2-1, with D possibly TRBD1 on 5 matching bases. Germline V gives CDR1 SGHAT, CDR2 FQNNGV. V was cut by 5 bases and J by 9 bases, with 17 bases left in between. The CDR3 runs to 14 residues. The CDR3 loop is CASSQEGRAAEQFF. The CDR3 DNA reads TGTGCCAGCAGCCAAGAAGGCAGGGCGGCTGAGCAGTTCTTC. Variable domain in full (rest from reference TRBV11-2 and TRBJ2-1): EAGVAQSPRYKIIEKRQSVAFWCNPISGHATLYWYQQILGQGPKLLIQFQNNGVVDDSQLPKDRFSAERLKGVDSTLKIQPAKLEDSAVYLCASSQEGRAAEQFFGPGTRLTVL.

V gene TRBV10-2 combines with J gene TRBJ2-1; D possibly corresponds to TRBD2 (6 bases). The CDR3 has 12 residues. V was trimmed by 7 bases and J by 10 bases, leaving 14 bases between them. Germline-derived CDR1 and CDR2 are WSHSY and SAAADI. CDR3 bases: TGCGCCAGCATGGCCGGGAGCTACGAGCAGTTCTTC. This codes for CASMAGSYEQFF.

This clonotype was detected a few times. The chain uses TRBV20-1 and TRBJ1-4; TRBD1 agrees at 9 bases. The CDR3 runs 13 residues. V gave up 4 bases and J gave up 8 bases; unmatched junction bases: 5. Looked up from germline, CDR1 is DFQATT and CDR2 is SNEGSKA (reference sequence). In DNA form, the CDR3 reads TGCAGTGCTACGGACAGGGGCGGGGAAAAACTGTTTTTT. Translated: CSATDRGGEKLFF.

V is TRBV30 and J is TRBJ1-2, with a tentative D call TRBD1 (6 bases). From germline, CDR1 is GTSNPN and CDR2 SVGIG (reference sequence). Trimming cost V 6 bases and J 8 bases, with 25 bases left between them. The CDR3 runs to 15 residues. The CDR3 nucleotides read TGTGCCTGCCTGAGGGGGACATCCTCTCTCTGGGGCTACACCTTC. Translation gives CACLRGTSSLWGYTF.

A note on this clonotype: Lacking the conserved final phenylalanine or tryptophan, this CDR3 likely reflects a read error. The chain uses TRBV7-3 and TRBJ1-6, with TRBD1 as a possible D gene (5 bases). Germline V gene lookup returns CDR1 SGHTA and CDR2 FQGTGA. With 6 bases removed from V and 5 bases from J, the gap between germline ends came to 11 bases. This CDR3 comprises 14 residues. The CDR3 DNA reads TGTGCCAGCAGGTCCGGGACGGATAATTCACCCCTCCACTCT. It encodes CASRSGTDNSPLHS.

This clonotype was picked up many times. The CDR3 DNA follows: TGCGCCAGCAGCGCCGGACTAGCGTACACCGGGGAGCTGTTTTTT. It is translated as CASSAGLAYTGELFF. This chain connects TRBV5-1 to TRBJ2-2; TRBD2 agrees at 9 bases. The CDR3 totals 15 residues. Germline V gene lookup returns CDR1 SGHRS and CDR2 YFSETQ. Unmatched junction bases numbered 4, after V lost 4 bases and J lost 3 bases.

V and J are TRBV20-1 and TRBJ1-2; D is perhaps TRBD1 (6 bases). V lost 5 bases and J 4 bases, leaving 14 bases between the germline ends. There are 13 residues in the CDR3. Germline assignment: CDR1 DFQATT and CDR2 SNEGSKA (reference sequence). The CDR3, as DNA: TGCAGTGCTGAAAGGGGGAGGGTCTATGGCTACACCTTC. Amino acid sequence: CSAERGRVYGYTF.

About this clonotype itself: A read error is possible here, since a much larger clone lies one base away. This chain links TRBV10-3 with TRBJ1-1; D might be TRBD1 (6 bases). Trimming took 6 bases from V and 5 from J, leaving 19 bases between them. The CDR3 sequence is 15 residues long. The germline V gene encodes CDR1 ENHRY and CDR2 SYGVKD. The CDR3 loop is CAIRVLRGAGTEAFF. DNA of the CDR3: TGTGCCATCAGGGTTCTACGGGGGGCCGGAACTGAAGCTTTCTTT.

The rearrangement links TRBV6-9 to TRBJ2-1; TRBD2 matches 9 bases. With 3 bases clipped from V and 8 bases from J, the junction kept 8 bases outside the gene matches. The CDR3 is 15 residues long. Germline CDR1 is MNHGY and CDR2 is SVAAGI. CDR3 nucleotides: TGTGCCAGCAGTTACCGGGCGGGAGGGCGCTATGAGCAGTTCTTC. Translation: CASSYRAGGRYEQFF.

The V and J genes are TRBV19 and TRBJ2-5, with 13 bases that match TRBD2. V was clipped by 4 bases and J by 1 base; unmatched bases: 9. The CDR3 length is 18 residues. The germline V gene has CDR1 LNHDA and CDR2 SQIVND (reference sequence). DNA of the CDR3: TGTGCCAGTAGTACCGGGACTAGCGGGAATTTGGGCCAAGAGACCCAGTACTTC. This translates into CASSTGTSGNLGQETQYF.

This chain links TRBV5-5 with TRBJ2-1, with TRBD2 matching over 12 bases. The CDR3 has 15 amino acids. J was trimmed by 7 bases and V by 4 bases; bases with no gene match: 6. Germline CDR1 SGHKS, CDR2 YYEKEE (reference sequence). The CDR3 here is CASSTPLAGGNEQFF. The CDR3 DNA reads TGTGCCAGCAGCACACCACTAGCGGGAGGTAATGAGCAGTTCTTC.

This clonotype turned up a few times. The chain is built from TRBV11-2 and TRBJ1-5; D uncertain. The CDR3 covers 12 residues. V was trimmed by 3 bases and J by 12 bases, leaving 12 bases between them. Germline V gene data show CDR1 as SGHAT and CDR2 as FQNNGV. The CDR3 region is CASSFTAALQHF. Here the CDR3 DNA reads TGTGCCAGCAGCTTTACAGCTGCACTCCAGCATTTT.

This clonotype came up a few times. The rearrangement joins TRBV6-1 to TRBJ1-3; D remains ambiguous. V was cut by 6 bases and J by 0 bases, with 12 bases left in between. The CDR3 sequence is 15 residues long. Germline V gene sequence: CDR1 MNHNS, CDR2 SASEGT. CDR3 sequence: CASRLNSNSGNTIYF. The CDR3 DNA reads TGTGCCAGCAGGTTAAACAGCAACTCTGGAAACACCATATATTTT.

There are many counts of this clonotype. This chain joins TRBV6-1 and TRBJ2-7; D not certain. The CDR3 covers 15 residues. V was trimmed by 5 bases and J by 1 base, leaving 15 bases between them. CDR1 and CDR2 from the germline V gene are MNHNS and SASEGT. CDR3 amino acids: CASSPQSYTSYEQYF. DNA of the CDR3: TGTGCCAGCAGTCCCCAATCTTACACGTCCTACGAGCAGTACTTC.

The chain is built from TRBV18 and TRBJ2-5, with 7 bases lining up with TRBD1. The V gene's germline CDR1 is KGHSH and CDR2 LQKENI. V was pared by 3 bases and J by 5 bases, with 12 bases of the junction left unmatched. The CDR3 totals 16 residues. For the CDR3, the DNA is TGTGCCAGCTCACCGAACAGGGGAAAGTCGGGTGAGACCCAGTACTTC. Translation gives CASSPNRGKSGETQYF. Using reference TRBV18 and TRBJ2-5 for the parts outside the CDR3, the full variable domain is NAGVMQNPRHLVRRRGQEARLRCSPMKGHSHVYWYRQLPEEGLKFMVYLQKENIIDESGMPKERFSAEFPKEGPSILRIQQVVRGDSAAYFCASSPNRGKSGETQYFGPGTRLLVL.

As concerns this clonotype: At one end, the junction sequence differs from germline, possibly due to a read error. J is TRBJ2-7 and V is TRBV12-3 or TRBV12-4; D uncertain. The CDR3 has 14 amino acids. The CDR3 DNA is TGCGCCAGCAGAGCCCGGTACTCTTCCTACGAGCAGTACTTC. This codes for CASRARYSSYEQYF.

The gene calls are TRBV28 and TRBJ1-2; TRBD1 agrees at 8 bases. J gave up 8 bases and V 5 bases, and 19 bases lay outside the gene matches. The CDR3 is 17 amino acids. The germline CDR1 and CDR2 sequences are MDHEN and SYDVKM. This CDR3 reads CASSRKTGVLLTMGYTF. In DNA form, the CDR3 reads TGTGCCAGCAGTCGGAAGACAGGGGTCCTACTTACTATGGGCTACACCTTC.